These 9 T cell receptor beta chains were sequenced from one sample in a study of blood T cell repertoires in COVID-19. Repertoires were generated with immunoSEQ multiplex PCR, while TCRdb's copy carries only in-frame clones and drops some. The table lists tens of thousands of clones, 75% to 85% of them singletons. Sequencing was done on a sample of peripheral blood. These receptors all come from a human donor in a cohort sampled during active COVID-19.

This clone came up a few times. The genes are TRBV7-9 and TRBJ1-5, with 7 bases that match TRBD1. Trimming at V came to 1 base and at J to 0 bases, leaving 3 bases not matched to a gene. This CDR3 is built from 16 residues. CDR1 and CDR2 from the germline V gene are SEHNR and FQNEAQ (reference sequence). CDR3 in amino acids: CASSLGDSYSNQPQHF. The CDR3 nucleotides read TGTGCCAGCAGCTTAGGGGACAGTTATAGCAATCAGCCCCAGCATTTT. Full variable domain (outside the CDR3, taken from reference TRBV7-9 and TRBJ1-5): DTGVSQNPRHKITKRGQNVTFRCDPISEHNRLYWYRQTLGQGPEFLTYFQNEAQLEKSRLLSDRFSAERPKGSFSTLEIQRTEQGDSAMYLCASSLGDSYSNQPQHFGDGTRLSIL.

This chain connects TRBV6-2 or TRBV6-3 to TRBJ2-1, with 12 bases identical to TRBD2. The CDR3 contains 16 residues. J gave up 6 bases and V 2 bases, and 5 bases lay outside the gene matches. Germline CDR1 reads MNHEY; CDR2 reads SVGEGT. The CDR3 DNA reads as TGTGCCAGCAGTTACCGCGCTAGCGGGGGGGCCAATGAGCAGTTCTTC. It codes for CASSYRASGGANEQFF.

This chain connects TRBV5-5 to TRBJ1-5; the D is unclear. Deletions cut 1 base from V and 3 bases from J, with 8 bases between. Germline CDR1 SGHKS, CDR2 YYEKEE (reference sequence). The CDR3 consists of 14 residues. The CDR3 region has the DNA TGTGCCAGCAGCTTGTACGGGGTCAATCAGCCCCAGCATTTT. Encoded protein: CASSLYGVNQPQHF.

V usage is TRBV7-8 and J usage is TRBJ2-7, with TRBD1 matching over 9 bases. The trim removed 5 bases at V and 3 bases at J, leaving 8 bases unmatched. CDR1 and CDR2 (germline): SGHVS, FQNEAQ. The CDR3 totals 15 residues. DNA of the CDR3: TGTGCCAGCAGCCGAGCCGGGACAGGGTACTACGAGCAGTACTTC. Its translation is CASSRAGTGYYEQYF. Full variable domain (remainder filled in from reference TRBV7-8 and TRBJ2-7): GAGVSQSPRYKVAKRGQDVALRCDPISGHVSLFWYQQALGQGPEFLTYFQNEAQLDKSGLPSDRFFAERPEGSVSTLKIQRTQQEDSAVYLCASSRAGTGYYEQYFGPGTRLTVT.

The chain combines TRBV28 with TRBJ2-3; 8 nucleotides align to TRBD2. Germline assignment: CDR1 MDHEN and CDR2 SYDVKM. This CDR3 is 15 amino acids long. V shed 5 bases and J 2 bases; nucleotides not matched to a gene: 6. CDR3 region: CASSTQAGDTDTQYF. For the CDR3, the DNA is TGTGCCAGCAGTACCCAAGCGGGAGACACAGATACGCAGTATTTT. Full variable domain (remainder filled in from reference TRBV28 and TRBJ2-3): DVKVTQSSRYLVKRTGEKVFLECVQDMDHENMFWYRQDPGLGLRLIYFSYDVKMKEKGDIPEGYSVSREKKERFSLILESASTNQTSMYLCASSTQAGDTDTQYFGPGTRLTVL.

This clone came up once. This chain uses TRBV27 with TRBJ2-3; tentative D call: TRBD1 (5 bases). The germline V gene encodes CDR1 MNHEY and CDR2 SMNVEV (reference sequence). The CDR3 sequence is 13 residues long. The ends were cut back, 9 bases at V and 0 bases at J, with 10 bases in the middle. CDR3 amino acids: CASLRQSTDTQYF. The DNA for the CDR3 is TGTGCCAGTCTCAGACAGAGCACAGATACGCAGTATTTT.

V usage is TRBV5-5 and J usage is TRBJ2-3; 8 bases agree with TRBD2. V lost 1 base and J lost 5; bases outside the gene matches: 3. Germline CDR1 is SGHKS and CDR2 is YYEKEE (reference sequence). There are 14 residues in the CDR3. The CDR3 reads CASSLRLAGDTQYF. Written as DNA, the CDR3 is TGTGCCAGCAGCTTGCGGCTAGCGGGAGATACGCAGTATTTT.

The V gene is TRBV18, the J gene TRBJ2-3; 11 bases match TRBD2. The CDR3 is 16 residues long. Trimming cost V 6 bases and J 1 base; bases outside gene matches: 6. Looked up from germline, CDR1 is KGHSH and CDR2 is LQKENI. CDR3 protein: CASSLISGGGTDTQYF. The CDR3 region has the DNA TGTGCCAGCTCTCTCATTAGCGGGGGGGGCACAGATACGCAGTATTTT.

As for this clone: One junction end does not reproduce the germline sequence, and a read error may be involved. This chain joins TRBV2 and TRBJ2-2, with no clear D. CDR3 length equals 15 residues. Germline V gene lookup returns CDR1 SNHLY and CDR2 FYNNEI. The CDR3 region is CATSLQPHTTGELFF. In DNA form, the CDR3 reads TGTGCCACCAGTTTACAACCACATACCACCGGGGAGCTGTTTTTT.